The rows below give T cell receptor beta chains drawn from one sample of a study of T cell changes during pregnancy in multiple sclerosis. Profiling relied on immunoSEQ multiplex PCR, and the TCRdb table lists in-frame clones only, not all of them. The sample lists roughly 40,000 clones, about nine tenths occurring once. Sequencing was performed on CD4+ T cells from peripheral blood mononuclear cells, taken before pregnancy. The receptors come from a female donor with multiple sclerosis, enrolled in a pregnancy study. CDR3s include the opening cysteine and the closing phenylalanine or tryptophan. The D gene is left open where the match is weak. Where a row states a size, it is once, few, many or the class of an expanded clone; other rows omit it.

V: TRBV5-6
size: .
J: TRBJ2-1
D: TRBD1
CDR3: CASSSTGFTNEQFF
DNA: TGTGCCAGCAGCTCGACAGGGTTTACCAATGAGCAGTTCTTC

V: TRBV15
size: .
J: TRBJ2-7
D: .
CDR3: CATSRGRSTSYEQYF
DNA: TGTGCCACCAGCAGAGGGAGATCCACCTCCTACGAGCAGTACTTC

V: TRBV13
size: .
J: TRBJ2-3
D: TRBD2
CDR3: CASSLNLAGGSTDTQYF
DNA: TGTGCCAGCAGCTTAAATCTAGCGGGGGGGTCCACAGATACGCAGTATTTT

V: TRBV6-1
size: .
J: TRBJ1-2
D: .
CDR3: CASSVQPRASESYGYTF
DNA: TGTGCCAGCAGTGTACAGCCGAGGGCCAGTGAATCTTATGGCTACACCTTC

V: TRBV10-1
size: .
J: TRBJ2-3
D: TRBD1
CDR3: CASRGAPGQDMADTQYF
DNA: TGCGCCAGCAGAGGGGCACCGGGACAGGATATGGCAGATACGCAGTATTTT

V: TRBV18
size: .
J: TRBJ2-2
D: .
CDR3: CASSPPGLANTGELFF
DNA: TGTGCCAGCTCACCACCTGGACTTGCAAACACCGGGGAGCTGTTTTTT

V: TRBV2
size: .
J: TRBJ2-2
D: TRBD1
CDR3: CASSRGQGGVANTGELFF
DNA: TGTGCCAGCAGTAGGGGACAGGGTGGGGTGGCGAACACCGGGGAGCTGTTTTTT

V: TRBV15
size: .
J: TRBJ2-3
D: TRBD2
CDR3: CATSRAGTSLGTDTQYF
DNA: TGTGCCACCAGCAGAGCGGGGACTAGTCTTGGGACAGATACGCAGTATTTT

V: TRBV19
size: once
J: TRBJ2-3
D: .
CDR3: CASRGLKDVDTQYF
DNA: TGTGCCAGTAGGGGACTGAAGGATGTAGATACGCAGTATTTT

V: TRBV27
size: .
J: TRBJ2-1
D: TRBD2
CDR3: CASSLVLAAYNEQFF
DNA: TGTGCCAGCAGTTTAGTGCTAGCGGCCTACAATGAGCAGTTCTTC

V: TRBV5-4
size: .
J: TRBJ1-3
D: .
CDR3: CASSLAGVLSGNTIYF
DNA: TGTGCCAGCAGCTTGGCAGGTGTCCTCTCTGGAAACACCATATATTTT

V: TRBV19
size: .
J: TRBJ1-1
D: .
CDR3: CASSIVGSSPEAFF
DNA: TGTGCCAGTAGTATAGTGGGGAGTAGCCCTGAAGCTTTCTTT

V: TRBV14
size: .
J: TRBJ1-6
D: .
CDR3: CASSVGGRNSPLHF
DNA: TGTGCCAGCAGCGTAGGAGGGCGGAATTCACCCCTCCACTTT

V: TRBV19
size: .
J: TRBJ1-5
D: .
CDR3: CASSIKIGVSNQPQHF
DNA: TGTGCCAGTAGTATAAAGATAGGGGTTAGCAATCAGCCCCAGCATTTT

V: TRBV4-2
size: .
J: TRBJ2-1
D: .
CDR3: CASSPTSSSYNEQFF
DNA: TGTGCCAGCAGCCCCACTAGTAGCTCCTACAATGAGCAGTTCTTC

V: TRBV9
size: .
J: TRBJ1-1
D: .
CDR3: CASSVDQAGAFF
DNA: TGTGCCAGCAGCGTAGACCAGGCGGGAGCTTTCTTT

V: TRBV19
size: once
J: TRBJ2-2
D: TRBD1
CDR3: CASSKGGATPTGELFF
DNA: TGTGCCAGTAGTAAAGGGGGCGCAACCCCCACCGGGGAGCTGTTTTTT

V: TRBV2
size: .
J: TRBJ2-5
D: .
CDR3: CASNQGPETQYF
DNA: TGTGCCAGCAACCAGGGGCCGGAGACCCAGTACTTC

V: TRBV7-2
size: .
J: TRBJ2-2
D: TRBD2
CDR3: CASSASGGGTTGELFF
DNA: TGTGCCAGCAGCGCTAGCGGGGGGGGAACAACCGGGGAGCTGTTTTTT

V: TRBV21-1
size: .
J: TRBJ2-3
D: .
CDR3: CASSKEGGVPDTQYF
DNA: TGTGCCAGCAGCAAAGAAGGAGGGGTTCCAGATACGCAGTATTTT

V: TRBV5-6
size: .
J: TRBJ1-2
D: .
CDR3: CASSLIGGDGYTF
DNA: TGTGCCAGCAGCTTGATCGGGGGGGATGGCTACACCTTC

V: TRBV10-3
size: once
J: TRBJ2-1
D: .
CDR3: CAISGPYNEQFF
DNA: TGTGCCATCAGTGGGCCGTACAATGAGCAGTTCTTC

V: TRBV9
size: .
J: TRBJ2-7
D: .
CDR3: CASSPRGDSSYEQYF
DNA: TGTGCCAGCAGCCCAAGGGGGGACAGCTCCTACGAGCAGTACTTC

V: TRBV2
size: .
J: TRBJ1-2
D: .
CDR3: CASSPGQSGRGYTF
DNA: TGTGCCAGCAGCCCCGGACAGAGCGGACGTGGCTACACCTTC

V: TRBV6-1
size: .
J: TRBJ1-2
D: .
CDR3: CASSEGWGDGYTF
DNA: TGTGCCAGCAGTGAGGGTTGGGGCGATGGCTACACCTTC

V: TRBV4-3
size: .
J: TRBJ1-5
D: .
CDR3: CASSIAVVGNQPQHF
DNA: TGCGCCAGCAGCATTGCGGTGGTTGGCAATCAGCCCCAGCATTTT

V: TRBV19
size: .
J: TRBJ2-2
D: .
CDR3: CASSVGQSVTGELFF
DNA: TGTGCCAGTAGTGTGGGCCAGTCGGTCACCGGGGAGCTGTTTTTT

V: TRBV2
size: .
J: TRBJ2-7
D: TRBD1
CDR3: CASSPGTGLNEQYF
DNA: TGTGCCAGCAGTCCCGGGACAGGGCTCAACGAGCAGTACTTC

V: TRBV5-6
size: .
J: TRBJ2-7
D: .
CDR3: CASSLGFVTVSYEQYF
DNA: TGTGCCAGCAGCTTGGGGTTTGTGACAGTCTCCTACGAGCAGTACTTC

V: TRBV7-9
size: .
J: TRBJ2-1
D: .
CDR3: CASSLVIMTLYNEQFF
DNA: TGTGCCAGCAGCTTAGTGATCATGACATTATACAATGAGCAGTTCTTC

V: TRBV5-6
size: .
J: TRBJ2-3
D: .
CDR3: CASSLGGPIGGTDTQYF
DNA: TGTGCCAGCAGCTTGGGGGGCCCCATTGGAGGCACAGATACGCAGTATTTT

V: TRBV11-2
size: .
J: TRBJ2-5
D: TRBD2
CDR3: CASNFGAGGPQETQYF
DNA: TGTGCCAGCAATTTCGGCGCGGGGGGCCCCCAAGAGACCCAGTACTTC

V: TRBV2
size: few
J: TRBJ2-3
D: TRBD1
CDR3: CASSEDGTATDTQYF
DNA: TGTGCCAGCAGTGAAGACGGGACAGCCACAGATACGCAGTATTTT

V: TRBV7-2
size: .
J: TRBJ2-7
D: .
CDR3: CASSLVGPPYEQYF
DNA: TGTGCCAGCAGCTTAGTCGGTCCCCCCTACGAGCAGTACTTC

V: TRBV7-2
size: few
J: TRBJ1-6
D: .
CDR3: CASSLAHLTPLHF
DNA: TGTGCCAGCAGCCTAGCCCACTTAACACCCCTCCACTTT

V: TRBV4-2
size: .
J: TRBJ2-3
D: .
CDR3: CASRGRGEGEDTQYF
DNA: TGTGCCAGCAGGGGGAGGGGGGAAGGCGAAGATACGCAGTATTTT

V: TRBV29-1
size: .
J: TRBJ1-1
D: .
CDR3: CSVADTGGNTEAFF
DNA: TGCAGCGTTGCCGACACGGGAGGCAACACTGAAGCTTTCTTT

V: TRBV6-1
size: .
J: TRBJ2-5
D: TRBD1
CDR3: CASSRQGQVQETQYF
DNA: TGTGCCAGTTCCCGACAGGGGCAAGTACAAGAGACCCAGTACTTC

V: TRBV4-2
size: .
J: TRBJ2-5
D: .
CDR3: CASSQEMGGKQETQYF
DNA: TGTGCCAGCAGCCAAGAAATGGGGGGTAAACAAGAGACCCAGTACTTC

V: TRBV7-2
size: .
J: TRBJ1-2
D: .
CDR3: CASSLRQRGYTF
DNA: TGTGCCAGCAGCTTACGGCAGAGGGGCTACACCTTC

V: TRBV6-5
size: once
J: TRBJ2-5
D: TRBD2
CDR3: CASTGLAGALQTQYF
DNA: TGTGCCAGCACGGGACTAGCGGGGGCTTTACAGACCCAGTACTTC